This TCR beta chain was sequenced for a study of T cells in Graves' hyperthyroidism and ophthalmopathy. Points from the study as a whole: Stable hyperthyroidism was separated from ophthalmopathy by a model based on 13 V-J features. Blood also showed most of the thyroid clonotypes that were expanded above 0.001.

About this clonotype: No antigen is known for it.

Graves' hyperthyroidism is called stable when ophthalmopathy does not progress within 18 months. For the diagnoses, clinical symptoms, serum thyroxine and TRAb, thyroid ultrasound and orbital computed tomography were used. TCR beta CDR3 sequences were amplified from RNA transcripts. Primed by the HTBI set, a first-round RT-PCR was run on the TCR CDR3. MiXCR, applied by TCRdb to the multiplex PCR reads, yields one record per CDR3 protein. The sample includes under 650,000 distinct CDR3 sequences, about a sixth of them seen just once. Trimming at V came to 6 bases and at J to 6 bases, leaving 18 bases not matched to a gene. Germline values: CDR1 MNHEY, CDR2 SMNVEV (reference sequence). The CDR3 contains 18 residues.

This chain connects TRBV27 to TRBJ2-2; 8 bases are shared with TRBD2. The source is a woman in her thirties with Graves' hyperthyroidism. Sequencing was performed on blood. The CDR3: CASSHDRLPGGPSGELFF. The CDR3 DNA reads TGTGCCAGCAGCCACGACCGACTACCGGGAGGGCCGTCCGGGGAGCTGTTTTTT.